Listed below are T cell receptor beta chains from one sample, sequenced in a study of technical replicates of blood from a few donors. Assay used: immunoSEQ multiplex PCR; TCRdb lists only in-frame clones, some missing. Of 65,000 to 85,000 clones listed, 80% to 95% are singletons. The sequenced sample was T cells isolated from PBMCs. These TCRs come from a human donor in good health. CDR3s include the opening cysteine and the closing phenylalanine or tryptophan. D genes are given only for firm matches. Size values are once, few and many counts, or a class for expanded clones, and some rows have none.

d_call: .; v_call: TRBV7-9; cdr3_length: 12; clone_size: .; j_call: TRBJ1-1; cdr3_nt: TGTGCCAGCCGGGAGGGGTCCACTGAAGCTTTCTTT; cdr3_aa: CASREGSTEAFF
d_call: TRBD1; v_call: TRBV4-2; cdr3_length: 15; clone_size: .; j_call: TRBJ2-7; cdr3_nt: TGTGCCAGCAGCCAGCCGGGACAGGGTGAGTCCGAGCAGTACTTC; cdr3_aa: CASSQPGQGESEQYF
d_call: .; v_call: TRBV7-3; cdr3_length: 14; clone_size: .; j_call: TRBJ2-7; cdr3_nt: TGTGCCAGCAGCTTTGCGGAGGGCCCCAGCGAGCAGTACTTC; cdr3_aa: CASSFAEGPSEQYF
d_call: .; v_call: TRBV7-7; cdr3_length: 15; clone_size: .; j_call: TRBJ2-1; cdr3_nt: TGTGCTAGCAGCCCGTTGGTTAGCTCCTACAATGAGCAGTTCTTC; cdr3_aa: CASSPLVSSYNEQFF
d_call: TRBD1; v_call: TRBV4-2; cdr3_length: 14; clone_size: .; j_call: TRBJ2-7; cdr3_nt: TGTGCCAGCAGTCAGGACAGGGGAGCCTACGAGCAGTACTTC; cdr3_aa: CASSQDRGAYEQYF
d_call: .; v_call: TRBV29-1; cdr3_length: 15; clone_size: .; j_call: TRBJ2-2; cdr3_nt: TGCAGCGTTGAAGATCACGGTATCCTCACCGGGGAGCTGTTTTTT; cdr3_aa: CSVEDHGILTGELFF
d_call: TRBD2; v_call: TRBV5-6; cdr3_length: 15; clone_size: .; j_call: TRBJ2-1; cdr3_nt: TGTGCCAGCACCGTGACTAGCGGGAATAGGGATGAGCAGTTCTTC; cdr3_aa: CASTVTSGNRDEQFF
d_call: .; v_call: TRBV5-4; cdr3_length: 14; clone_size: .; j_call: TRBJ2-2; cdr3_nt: TGTGCCAGCAGCTTGGTACAGGGAACCGGGGAGCTGTTTTTT; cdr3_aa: CASSLVQGTGELFF
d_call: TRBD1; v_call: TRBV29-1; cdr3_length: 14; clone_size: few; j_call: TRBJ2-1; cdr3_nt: TGCAGCGTTGCTCGGGACAGGGACAACAATGAGCAGTTCTTC; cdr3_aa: CSVARDRDNNEQFF
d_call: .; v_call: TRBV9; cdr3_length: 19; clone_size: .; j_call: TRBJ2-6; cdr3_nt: TGTGCCAGCAGCGTACTCCTAGCTAGCGAAAGTTCTGGGGCCAACGTCCTGACTTTC; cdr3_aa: CASSVLLASESSGANVLTF
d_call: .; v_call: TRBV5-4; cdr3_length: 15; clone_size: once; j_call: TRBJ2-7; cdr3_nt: TGTGCCAGCAGCTTGGGGCGGAATGCATACTACGAGCAGTACTTC; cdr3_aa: CASSLGRNAYYEQYF
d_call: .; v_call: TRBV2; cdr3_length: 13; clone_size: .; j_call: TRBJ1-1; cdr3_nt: TGTGCCAGCAGGGGGGACTTGGACACTGAAGCTTTCTTT; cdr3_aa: CASRGDLDTEAFF
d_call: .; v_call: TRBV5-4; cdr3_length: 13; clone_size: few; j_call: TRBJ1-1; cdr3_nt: TGTGCCAGCAGCTTCTCGGGTGTCGTTGAAGCTTTCTTT; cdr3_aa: CASSFSGVVEAFF
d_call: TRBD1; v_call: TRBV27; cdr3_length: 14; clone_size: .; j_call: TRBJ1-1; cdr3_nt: TGTGCCAGCAGTTCTAGGACAGGGATCACTGAAGCTTTCTTT; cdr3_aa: CASSSRTGITEAFF
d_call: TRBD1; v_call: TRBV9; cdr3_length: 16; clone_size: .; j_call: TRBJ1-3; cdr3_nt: TGTGCCAGCAGCGTGGAGGGGGCGGGATCTGGAAACACCATATATTTT; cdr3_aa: CASSVEGAGSGNTIYF
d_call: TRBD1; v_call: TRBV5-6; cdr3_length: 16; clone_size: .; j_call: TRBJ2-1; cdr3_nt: TGTGCCAGCAGCCTTACCCGGGACAGGGGGGGAGATGAGCAGTTCTTC; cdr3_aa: CASSLTRDRGGDEQFF
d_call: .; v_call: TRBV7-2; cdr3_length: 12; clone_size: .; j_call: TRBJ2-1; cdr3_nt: TGTGCCAGCAGCTTAGCTCAAGGACTACCCTTCTTC; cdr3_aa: CASSLAQGLPFF
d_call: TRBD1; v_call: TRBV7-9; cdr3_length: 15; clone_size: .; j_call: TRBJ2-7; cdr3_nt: TGTGCCAGCAGCGGGGACAGGGGGCGCTTGGACGAGCAGTACTTC; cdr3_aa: CASSGDRGRLDEQYF
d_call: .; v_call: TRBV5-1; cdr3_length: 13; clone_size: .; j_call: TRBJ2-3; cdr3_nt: TGCGCCAGCTCGGGGTGGTTCTCAGATACGCAGTATTTT; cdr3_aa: CASSGWFSDTQYF
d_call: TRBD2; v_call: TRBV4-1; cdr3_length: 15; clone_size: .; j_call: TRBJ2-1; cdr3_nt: TGCGCCAGCAGCTCCCTAGCGGGAGTTTACAATGAGCAGTTCTTC; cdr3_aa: CASSSLAGVYNEQFF
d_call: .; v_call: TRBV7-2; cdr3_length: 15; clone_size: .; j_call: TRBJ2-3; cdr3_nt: TGTGCCAGCAGCTTATCGAGGGCTTTGACAGATACGCAGTATTTT; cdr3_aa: CASSLSRALTDTQYF
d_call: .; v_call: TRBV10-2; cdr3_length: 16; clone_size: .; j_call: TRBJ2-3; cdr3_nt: TGCGCCAGCAGTGAGCGGCTAGCGAGGGTCACAGATACGCAGTATTTT; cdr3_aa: CASSERLARVTDTQYF
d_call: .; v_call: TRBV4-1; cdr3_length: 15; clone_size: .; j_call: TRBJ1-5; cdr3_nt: TGCGCCAGCAGCCCGATTACAGGGTCTTTTCAGCCCCAGCATTTT; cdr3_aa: CASSPITGSFQPQHF
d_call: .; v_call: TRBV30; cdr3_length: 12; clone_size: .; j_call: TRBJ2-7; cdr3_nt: TGTGCCTGGAAACAGGGTTTTGACGAGCAGTACTTC; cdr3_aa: CAWKQGFDEQYF
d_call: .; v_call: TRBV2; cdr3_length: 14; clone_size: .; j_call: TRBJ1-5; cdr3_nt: TGTGCCAGCAGTGAAGCGATCAGGGCTCAGCCCCAGCATTTT; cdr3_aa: CASSEAIRAQPQHF
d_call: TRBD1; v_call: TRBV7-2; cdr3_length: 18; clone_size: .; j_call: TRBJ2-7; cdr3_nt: TGTGCCAGCAGCTTAGAAGTCCGGAGGGACAGGGTTTCCTACGAGCAGTACTTC; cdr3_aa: CASSLEVRRDRVSYEQYF
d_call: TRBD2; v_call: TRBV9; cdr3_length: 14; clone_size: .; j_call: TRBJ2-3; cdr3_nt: TGTGCCAGCAGCGGAGCGGGAGCGGCAGATACGCAGTATTTT; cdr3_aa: CASSGAGAADTQYF
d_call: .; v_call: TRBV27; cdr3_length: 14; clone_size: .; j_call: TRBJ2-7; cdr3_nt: TGTGCCAGCAGCTTGACTAGGGGCTCTTACGAGCAGTACTTC; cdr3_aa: CASSLTRGSYEQYF
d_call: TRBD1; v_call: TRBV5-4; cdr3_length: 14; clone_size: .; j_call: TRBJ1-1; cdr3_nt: TGTGCCAGCAGCTCACAGGGGAGGAACACTGAAGCTTTCTTT; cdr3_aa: CASSSQGRNTEAFF
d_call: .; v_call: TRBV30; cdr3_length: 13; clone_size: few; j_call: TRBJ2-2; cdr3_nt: TGTGCCTGGAGTGTGTTGAGGTCCGGGGAGCTGTTTTTT; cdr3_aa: CAWSVLRSGELFF
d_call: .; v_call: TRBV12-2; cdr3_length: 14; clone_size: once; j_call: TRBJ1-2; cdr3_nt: TGTGCACGGATCTTAGACCGACTACTCTATGGCTACACCTTC; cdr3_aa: CARILDRLLYGYTF
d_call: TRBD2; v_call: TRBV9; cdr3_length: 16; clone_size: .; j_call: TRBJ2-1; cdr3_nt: TGTGCCAGCAGCGTTCATAGCGGGAGGGATTACAATGAGCAGTTCTTC; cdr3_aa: CASSVHSGRDYNEQFF
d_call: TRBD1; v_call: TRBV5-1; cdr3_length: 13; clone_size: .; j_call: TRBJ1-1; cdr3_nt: TGCGCCAGCACTTCGGGACAGGTATCTGAAGCTTTCTTT; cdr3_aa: CASTSGQVSEAFF